This is a list of T cell receptor beta chains from one sample in a study of Graves' ophthalmopathy and Graves' hyperthyroidism. Using its own MiXCR run on the multiplex PCR reads, TCRdb lists one record per CDR3 protein. The repertoire has around 1.1 million distinct CDR3 sequences, about 36% of them found once; the top ten carry around 10%. The sequenced sample was peripheral blood or thyroid tissue (not recorded which). These TCRs come from an adult man with Graves' hyperthyroidism. Both conserved end residues are part of each CDR3. D genes are given only for firm matches. Rows give clone size only sometimes, using once, few, many, or a class for an expanded clone.

-	TRBV15	-	TRBJ1-4	CATSSRAGMGEKLFF	TGTGCCACCAGCAGCAGAGCAGGGATGGGTGAAAAACTGTTTTTT
TRBD2	TRBV2	-	TRBJ2-7	CASSGETSGRYEQYF	TGTGCCAGCAGTGGCGAAACTAGCGGGAGATACGAGCAGTACTTC
-	TRBV6-5	few	TRBJ1-2	CASSYSRPGSNYGYTF	TGTGCCAGCAGTTACTCCAGGCCGGGTTCTAACTATGGCTACACCTTC
-	TRBV20-1	-	TRBJ1-5	CSARVDGQNQPQHF	TGCAGTGCTAGGGTTGACGGACAAAATCAGCCCCAGCATTTT
-	TRBV20-1	few	TRBJ1-1	CSATTPDSLNTEAFF	TGCAGTGCTACCACCCCGGACAGTTTGAACACTGAAGCTTTCTTT
TRBD2	TRBV29-1	-	TRBJ2-1	CSVVGSGRVSNEQFF	TGCAGCGTTGTCGGGAGCGGGAGGGTCTCCAATGAGCAGTTCTTC
-	TRBV3-1	many	TRBJ2-5	CASFPGGPGTQYF	TGTGCCAGCTTTCCCGGCGGCCCTGGGACCCAGTACTTC
TRBD1	TRBV3-1	few	TRBJ2-2	CASSHEGAHGELFF	TGTGCCAGCAGCCACGAGGGGGCCCACGGGGAGCTGTTTTTT
TRBD1	TRBV7-2	-	TRBJ1-2	CASSLAETGAHGYTF	TGTGCCAGCAGCTTAGCCGAAACAGGGGCTCATGGCTACACCTTC
TRBD1	TRBV6-6	few	TRBJ2-7	CASSYGSGQGAYEQYF	TGTGCCAGCAGTTACGGTTCCGGACAGGGAGCCTACGAGCAGTACTTC
-	TRBV30	few	TRBJ1-3	CAWSGGDSGNTIYF	TGTGCCTGGAGTGGCGGAGACTCTGGAAACACCATATATTTT
TRBD2	TRBV7-9	many	TRBJ2-5	CASSSSGGLPQETQYF	TGTGCCAGCAGCTCTAGCGGGGGACTGCCTCAAGAGACCCAGTACTTC
-	TRBV20-1	-	TRBJ1-4	CSAPVLGENTEKLFF	TGCAGTGCCCCCGTTCTGGGGGAGAATACTGAAAAACTGTTTTTT
-	TRBV5-6	many	TRBJ1-2	CASSHGRSGYTF	TGTGCCAGCAGCCATGGGCGCAGTGGCTACACCTTC
TRBD1	TRBV29-1	many	TRBJ1-2	CSVEFGQVGSPPYTF	TGCAGCGTTGAATTCGGACAGGTCGGCAGCCCCCCCTACACCTTC
-	TRBV20-1	-	TRBJ1-1	CSARDWRGDTEAFF	TGCAGTGCTAGAGATTGGCGGGGGGACACTGAAGCTTTCTTT
TRBD2	TRBV24-1	-	TRBJ2-7	CATSDTGLAGAYEQYF	TGTGCCACCAGTGACACGGGACTAGCGGGAGCCTACGAGCAGTACTTC
-	TRBV12-3/TRBV12-4	few	TRBJ2-7	CASSLAGQYYEQYF	TGTGCCAGCAGTTTAGCGGGGCAGTACTACGAGCAGTACTTC
TRBD1	TRBV10-3	-	TRBJ1-1	CAISESRTGLNTEAFF	TGTGCCATCAGTGAGTCGAGGACAGGGCTGAACACTGAAGCTTTCTTT
-	TRBV25-1	-	TRBJ1-6	CASRKRTGTPSWVPLHF	TGTGCCAGCAGAAAAAGAACCGGGACACCATCTTGGGTCCCCCTCCACTTT
-	TRBV7-2	-	TRBJ2-1	CASSSYQYNEQFF	TGTGCCAGCAGCTCGTACCAGTACAATGAGCAGTTCTTC
-	TRBV19	-	TRBJ1-6	CASSTPQSVRGYTFGSPLHF	-
-	TRBV3-1	few	TRBJ2-5	CASSPGIMLETQYF	TGTGCCAGCAGCCCAGGGATTATGTTAGAGACCCAGTACTTC
TRBD1	TRBV20-1	many	TRBJ2-7	CSATQYRGQGYEQYF	TGCAGTGCTACGCAATATAGGGGACAGGGGTACGAGCAGTACTTC
-	TRBV28	-	TRBJ1-3	CASRPGHSGNTIYF	TGTGCCAGCAGACCGGGGCACTCTGGAAACACCATATATTTT
-	TRBV7-2	-	TRBJ1-4	CTSSLGTQENEKLFF	TGTACCAGCAGCTTAGGCACCCAGGAAAATGAAAAACTGTTTTTT
-	TRBV2	-	TRBJ1-1	CASSEARRGNTEAFF	TGTGCCAGCAGTGAAGCGCGCAGGGGCAACACTGAAGCTTTCTTT
-	TRBV13	-	TRBJ2-7	CASSLGSQWAYEQYF	TGTGCCAGCAGCTTAGGCTCCCAGTGGGCCTACGAGCAGTACTTC
-	TRBV2	few	TRBJ2-7	CASSVMGARYEQYF	TGTGCCAGCAGTGTAATGGGGGCGCGGTACGAGCAGTACTTC